This T cell receptor beta chain is drawn from a study of Ad26.COV2.S vaccination and SARS-CoV-2 variants. Overall study results and limits: Possibly, TCR breadth and depth analyses underestimated total T cell responses.

The sample's treatment: roughly 18 received Ad26.COV2.S at low or high dose, single or two shots; 5 received placebo; per-sample allocation not given. All samples were drawn on day 63, counting from the first vaccine or placebo injection. Boston provided a donor who was an adult aged 18-55 years. Sequencing was performed with immunoSEQ multiplex PCR; in TCRdb, only in-frame clones are kept and a portion is missing. The sample contains about 370,000 clones, about 88% of which appear only once. Points on this clone: Its antigen remains unknown.

The V and J ends lost 1 base and 6 bases respectively, with 16 bases between them. The CDR3 loop spans 15 amino acids. Per germline, CDR1 MGHDK and CDR2 SYGVNS. The TCR originated in a person aged 18-65 years who received the Ad26.COV2.S COVID-19 vaccine or a placebo. Here the sequenced sample was peripheral blood, taken in a trial of Ad26.COV2.S vaccine versus placebo. This chain links TRBV25-1 with TRBJ2-7; no clear D. Here the CDR3 reads CASSESLGLLGEQYF. Written as DNA, the CDR3 is TGTGCCAGCAGTGAATCTTTAGGGCTCCTGGGCGAGCAGTACTTC.